This entry features one TCR beta chain sequence. The source of the sample is a study of blood T cell repertoires in COVID-19. Study-wide context: The study drew acute and convalescent COVID-19 samples from the United States, Italy and Spain. Sources were T cells, B-cell-depleted T cells, or PBMCs; the material itself was cDNA or gDNA.

CDR3 length: 11 amino acids. Germline CDR1 reads LNHDA; CDR2 reads SQIVND (reference sequence). V was shortened by 5 bases and J by 5 bases, with 6 bases between the two germline ends. Only in-frame clones appear in the TCRdb table, and some are missing; sequencing was by immunoSEQ multiplex PCR. The table shows tens of thousands of clones, with about nine tenths occurring only once. The sequenced material came from peripheral blood. The clonotype originates from a human donor in a cohort sampled during active COVID-19. The chain combines TRBV19 with TRBJ1-1; D gene ambiguous. The CDR3 coding sequence is TGTGCCAGTAGTCGGGAAACTGAAGCTTTCTTT. Its translation: CASSRETEAFF.